This is a list of T cell receptor beta chains from one sample in a study of blood T cell repertoires in COVID-19. Sequenced by immunoSEQ multiplex PCR; TCRdb stores in-frame clones only, minus some. The table lists some 230,000 clones, around 81% of them singletons, with about 2.4% in the top ten. What was sequenced was peripheral blood. The receptor source for this set is a woman in her sixties with acute or convalescent COVID-19. CDR3s include the opening cysteine and the closing phenylalanine or tryptophan. A D gene is named only where the DNA matches it firmly. Size values are once, few and many counts, or a class for expanded clones, and some rows have none.

TRBJ2-5 | - | - | TRBV5-4 | CASSLKDTKETQYF | TGTGCCAGCAGCCTGAAGGACACTAAAGAGACCCAGTACTTC
TRBJ1-2 | - | - | TRBV6-2/TRBV6-3 | CASSSQGNYGYTF | TGTGCCAGCAGTTCACAGGGAAACTATGGCTACACCTTC
TRBJ1-1 | TRBD1 | - | TRBV25-1 | CASSEWGGRGHTEAFF | TGTGCCAGCAGTGAATGGGGGGGCAGGGGGCACACTGAAGCTTTCTTT
TRBJ1-2 | TRBD1 | - | TRBV5-1 | CASSLQQGQGYTF | TGCGCCAGCAGCTTGCAACAGGGGCAGGGCTACACCTTC
TRBJ2-1 | TRBD1 | - | TRBV2 | CASRELTGGSYNEQFF | TGTGCCAGCAGGGAGTTGACAGGGGGATCCTACAATGAGCAGTTCTTC
TRBJ2-3 | TRBD2 | - | TRBV5-6 | CASSLAGGYTDTQYF | TGTGCCAGCAGCTTAGCGGGGGGATACACAGATACGCAGTATTTT
TRBJ1-4 | TRBD1 | - | TRBV19 | CASSIDHWSTGGTNEKLFF | TGTGCCAGTAGTATAGATCACTGGTCCACAGGGGGAACTAATGAAAAACTGTTTTTT
TRBJ2-7 | - | once | TRBV11-2 | CASRPTGTGGEQYF | TGTGCCAGCAGACCAACCGGGACTGGGGGTGAGCAGTACTTC
TRBJ1-5 | - | - | TRBV19 | CASTAEDSNQPQHF | TGTGCCAGTACTGCAGAAGATAGCAATCAGCCCCAGCATTTT
TRBJ2-7 | - | - | TRBV4-3 | CASSQDGPGVYEQYF | TGCGCCAGCAGCCAAGATGGGCCAGGGGTATACGAGCAGTACTTC
TRBJ1-2 | - | - | TRBV11-2 | CASTLSGVSNYGYTF | TGTGCCAGCACCTTAAGCGGAGTCTCTAACTATGGCTACACCTTC
TRBJ2-4 | TRBD1 | - | TRBV5-6 | CASSLESGQDSKNIQYF | TGTGCCAGCAGCTTGGAATCGGGACAGGATTCCAAAAACATTCAGTACTTC
TRBJ2-5 | - | - | TRBV5-5 | CASSPPGSRIQETQYF | TGTGCCAGCAGCCCGCCGGGATCTCGAATACAAGAGACCCAGTACTTC
TRBJ1-2 | - | - | TRBV4-1 | CASSQDIGRRGYTF | TGCGCCAGCAGCCAGGATATTGGGCGGAGGGGCTACACCTTC
TRBJ2-1 | - | - | TRBV2 | CASSPTGGGGEQFF | TGTGCCAGCAGCCCCACCGGAGGGGGCGGTGAGCAGTTCTTC
TRBJ1-2 | TRBD1 | - | TRBV27 | CASSTMTGGYGYTF | TGTGCCAGCAGTACCATGACAGGGGGCTATGGCTACACCTTC
TRBJ1-4 | - | few | TRBV4-1 | CASRNTDSPSEKLFF | TGCGCCAGCAGAAATACGGACTCCCCGAGCGAAAAACTGTTTTTT
TRBJ1-2 | TRBD1 | - | TRBV2 | CASLFDRGDYGYTF | TGTGCCAGCTTATTTGACAGGGGAGACTATGGCTACACCTTC